What follows are 18 T cell receptor beta chains derived from one specimen sequenced in a study of blood T cells in healthy people across ages. It was with a sample-barcoded 5' primer and a J-beta primer mix that a second PCR of roughly 6 to 12 cycles was run. MiXCR was run by TCRdb on the 5' RACE reads, yielding one entry per CDR3 protein. The sample lists 1,100,000 or so distinct CDR3 sequences, 40% to 55% occurring once. The sequenced sample was blood. These receptors all come from an older woman in good health.

Only a few counts were recorded for this clonotype. The chain employs TRBV6-1 and TRBJ2-5; 10 bases are shared with TRBD1. Matching the DNA end better, TRBJ2-7 makes the J call doubtful. CDR1 and CDR2 from the germline V gene are MNHNS and SASEGT. There are 13 residues in the CDR3. CDR3 DNA sequence: TGTGCCAGCAGATCGACAGGGGGCGCCGAGCAGTACTTC. It encodes CASRSTGGAEQYF.

In this sample, this clonotype turned up a few times. The V and J genes are TRBV29-1 and TRBJ2-7; the D is unclear. V was trimmed by 5 bases and J by 4 bases, leaving 15 bases between them. CDR3 size: 13 residues. Germline V lookup: CDR1 SQVTM, CDR2 ANQGSEA. This CDR3 reads CSVRGSDRYEQYF. The CDR3 DNA reads as TGCAGCGTTCGCGGCAGCGATCGGTACGAGCAGTACTTC.

This clonotype came up a few times. The rearrangement joins TRBV7-8 to TRBJ2-7, with 8 nucleotides matching TRBD2. Trimming took 1 base from V and 5 from J; bases not matched to a gene: 7. Per germline, CDR1 SGHVS and CDR2 FQNEAQ. The CDR3 has 15 amino acids. The chain's CDR3 is CASSLGVLAGNEQYF. The CDR3 DNA sequence: TGTGCCAGCAGCTTAGGAGTTCTAGCGGGTAACGAGCAGTACTTC.

The genes are TRBV3-1 and TRBJ1-6; D remains ambiguous. The CDR3 runs 13 residues. CDR1 and CDR2 from the germline V gene are LGHDT and YNNKEL (reference sequence). Trimming removed 8 bases from V and 7 bases from J, with 12 bases in between. The CDR3, as DNA: TGTGCCAGCGGGCCGGGGTGGAATTCACCCCTCCACTTT. Translated: CASGPGWNSPLHF.

This sequence joins TRBV6-1 and TRBJ2-5; the D gene is possibly TRBD2 (5 bases). The V gene's germline CDR1 is MNHNS and CDR2 SASEGT. V was trimmed by 1 base and J by 2 bases, leaving 5 bases between them. This CDR3 comprises 13 residues. This CDR3 reads CASSEGTQETQYF. DNA for the CDR3: TGTGCCAGCAGTGAAGGGACTCAAGAGACCCAGTACTTC.

The J gene is TRBJ2-3, the V gene TRBV5-1; tentatively, D is TRBD1 (5 bases). CDR3 length: 16 residues. V shed 4 bases and J shed 1 base, with 16 bases lying between them. Germline CDR1 is SGHRS and CDR2 is YFSETQ. DNA for the CDR3: TGCGCCAGCAGCCCTCAGGGTCTGAAGGGCACAGATACGCAGTATTTT. It translates to CASSPQGLKGTDTQYF. The full variable domain, in which reference TRBV5-1 and TRBJ2-3 provide the parts outside the CDR3, is KAGVTQTPRYLIKTRGQQVTLSCSPISGHRSVSWYQQTPGQGLQFLFEYFSETQRNKGNFPGRFSGRQFSNSRSEMNVSTLELGDSALYLCASSPQGLKGTDTQYFGPGTRLTVL.

This clonotype was detected only a few times. V is TRBV20-1 and J is TRBJ2-3; TRBD2 agrees at 10 bases. V lost 6 bases, J lost 1 base, and 4 bases stayed unmatched. The CDR3 sequence is 14 residues long. The germline V gene encodes CDR1 DFQATT and CDR2 SNEGSKA (reference sequence). CDR3 residues: CSAKTSGGTDTQYF. The CDR3 bases are TGCAGTGCAAAAACTAGCGGGGGCACAGATACGCAGTATTTT.

Only a few counts were recorded for this clonotype. DNA of the CDR3: TGTGCCACCAGTTTCCCTGACAGTCCCAACTATGGCTACACCTTC. This gives the protein CATSFPDSPNYGYTF. This chain uses TRBV24-1 with TRBJ1-2; D is possibly TRBD1 (5 bases). CDR1 is KGHDR and CDR2 is SFDVKD in the germline V gene. The CDR3 contains 15 residues. The V and J ends lost 6 bases and 2 bases respectively, with 15 bases between them.

The chain employs TRBV20-1 and TRBJ2-1, with D possibly matching TRBD2 (5 bases). Looked up from germline, CDR1 is DFQATT and CDR2 is SNEGSKA (reference sequence). Trimming removed 0 bases at V and 4 bases at J, with 19 bases between. This CDR3 is built from 17 residues. The CDR3 region is CSARDYLAPDLYNEQFF. CDR3 in DNA: TGCAGTGCTAGAGATTATTTAGCCCCGGACTTATACAATGAGCAGTTCTTC.

This rearrangement joins TRBV5-1 to TRBJ2-3; TRBD1 matches at 7 bases. The CDR3 is 15 amino acids. With 1 base clipped from V and 2 bases from J, the junction kept 4 bases outside the gene matches. Germline CDR1 and CDR2: SGHRS and YFSETQ. CDR3: CASSLNTGDTDTQYF. The CDR3 nucleotides read TGCGCCAGCAGCTTGAATACAGGGGACACAGATACGCAGTATTTT.

The genes are TRBV6-1 and TRBJ2-6; TRBD1 is a possible D gene (6 bases). The CDR3 loop spans 16 amino acids. Trimming took off 2 bases at V and 2 bases at J, with 10 bases between the two ends. Germline V gives CDR1 MNHNS, CDR2 SASEGT. The chain's CDR3 is CASSEMGAPGANVLTF. CDR3 DNA sequence: TGTGCCAGCAGTGAAATGGGGGCGCCTGGGGCCAACGTCCTGACTTTC.

The rearrangement uses TRBV28 and TRBJ1-5, with 9 bases matching TRBD1. V was clipped by 6 bases and J by 7 bases; unmatched bases: 13. Per the germline V gene, CDR1 is MDHEN and CDR2 is SYDVKM. This CDR3 is built from 16 residues. CDR3 sequence: CASSRIRGQGLQPQHF. CDR3 in DNA: TGTGCCAGCAGCCGTATCCGGGGACAGGGTTTGCAGCCCCAGCATTTT.

The chain has TRBV20-1 and TRBJ2-6; 8 bases are shared with TRBD1. The CDR3 is 17 amino acids. Per germline, CDR1 DFQATT and CDR2 SNEGSKA (reference sequence). The ends lost 0 bases at V and 0 bases at J; junction bases unmatched: 4. CDR3 in DNA: TGCAGTGCTAGAGATGGGACAGGTGGCTCTGGGGCCAACGTCCTGACTTTC. Residues: CSARDGTGGSGANVLTF.

The J gene is TRBJ2-1, the V gene TRBV6-1; a weak D match, TRBD1 (6 bases). CDR3 length: 16 residues. V was pared by 0 bases and J by 2 bases, with 11 bases between. CDR1 is MNHNS, CDR2 SASEGT, per germline. The DNA of the CDR3 is TGTGCCAGCAGTGAAGCCGCCAGGGGAACCTACAATGAGCAGTTCTTC. This codes for CASSEAARGTYNEQFF.

The chain couples TRBV28 to TRBJ1-1, with D possibly being TRBD1 (6 bases). The CDR3 has 17 amino acids. Germline V lookup: CDR1 MDHEN, CDR2 SYDVKM. The V end was cut by 6 bases, the J end by 0 bases, with 20 bases between. The DNA of the CDR3 is TGTGCCAGCAGGATCTATCGTAAAGGGGGTGTGAACACTGAAGCTTTCTTT. Protein sequence: CASRIYRKGGVNTEAFF.

This chain connects TRBV7-9 to TRBJ2-1; a weak D match, TRBD1 (6 bases). Trimming pared 5 bases from V and 7 bases from J, leaving 18 bases between. CDR1 is SEHNR and CDR2 is FQNEAQ in the germline V gene (reference sequence). This CDR3 has 15 amino acids. The CDR3 nucleotides read TGTGCCAGCAGCGTGGGGGACAATACACAGAATGAGCAGTTCTTC. It codes for CASSVGDNTQNEQFF.

V is TRBV14 and J is TRBJ2-5; TRBD2 is a possible D gene (5 bases). The DNA end is more similar to TRBJ2-7, so the J call may be wrong. Per the germline V gene, CDR1 is SGHDN and CDR2 is FVKESK. This CDR3 comprises 16 residues. The CDR3 spells CASSQLRRVSKDEQYF. DNA for the CDR3: TGTGCCAGCAGCCAGCTGAGGCGGGTCTCGAAGGACGAGCAGTACTTC.

This clonotype was seen only a few times. J is TRBJ1-6 and V is TRBV4-1; no clear D gene. Per the germline V gene, CDR1 is MGHRA and CDR2 is YSYEKL. Between the trimmed V and J ends, which lost 1 base and 8 bases, there was a span of 12 bases. CDR3 size: 15 residues. CDR3 sequence (DNA): TGCGCCAGCAGCCAAGTCACCCTTATGCATTCACCCCTCCACTTT. This translates into CASSQVTLMHSPLHF.